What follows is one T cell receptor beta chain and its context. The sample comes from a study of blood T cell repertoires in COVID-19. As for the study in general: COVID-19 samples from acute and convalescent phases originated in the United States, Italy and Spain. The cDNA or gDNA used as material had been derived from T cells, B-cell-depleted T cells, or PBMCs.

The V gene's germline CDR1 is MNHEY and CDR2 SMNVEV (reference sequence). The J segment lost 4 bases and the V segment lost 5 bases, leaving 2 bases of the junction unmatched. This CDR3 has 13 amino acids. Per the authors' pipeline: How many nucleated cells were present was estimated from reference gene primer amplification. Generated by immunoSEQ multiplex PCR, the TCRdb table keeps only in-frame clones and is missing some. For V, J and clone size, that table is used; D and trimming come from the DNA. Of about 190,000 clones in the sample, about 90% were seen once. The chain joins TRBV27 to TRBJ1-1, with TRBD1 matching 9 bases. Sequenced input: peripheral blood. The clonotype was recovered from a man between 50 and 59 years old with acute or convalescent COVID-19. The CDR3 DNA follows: TGTGCCAGCAGTGAGACAGGGGGCACTGAAGCTTTCTTT. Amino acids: CASSETGGTEAFF.